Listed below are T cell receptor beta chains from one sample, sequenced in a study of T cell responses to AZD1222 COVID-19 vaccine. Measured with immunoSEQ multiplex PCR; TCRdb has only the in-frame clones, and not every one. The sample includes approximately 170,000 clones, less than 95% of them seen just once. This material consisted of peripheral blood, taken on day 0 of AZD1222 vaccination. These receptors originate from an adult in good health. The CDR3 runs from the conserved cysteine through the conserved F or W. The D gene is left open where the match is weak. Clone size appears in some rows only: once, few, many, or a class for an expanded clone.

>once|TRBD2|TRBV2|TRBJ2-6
TGTGCCAGCATTAGGGAGGGATCGACCGGGGCCAACGTCCTGACTTTC
CASIREGSTGANVLTF
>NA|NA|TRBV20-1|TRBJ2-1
TGCAGTGCTAGAGTGCGGCGGGAGCAGTTCTTC
CSARVRREQFF
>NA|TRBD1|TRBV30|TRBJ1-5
TGTGCCTGGGGTACAGGGGGGGATCAGCCCCAGCATTTT
CAWGTGGDQPQHF
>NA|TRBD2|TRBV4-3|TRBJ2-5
TGCGCCAGCAGCCAAGAAAGGAGGGCGACTAGCGTGGATGAGACCCAGTACTTC
CASSQERRATSVDETQYF
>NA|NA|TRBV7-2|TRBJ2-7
TGTGCCAGCAGCCAATCCGCGGGACCTTCCTACGAGCAGTACTTC
CASSQSAGPSYEQYF
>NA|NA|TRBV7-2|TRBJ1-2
TGTGCCAGCAGCGGCCGGGACGGCTATGGCTACACCTTC
CASSGRDGYGYTF
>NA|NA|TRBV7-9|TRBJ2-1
TGTGCCAGCAGCCCTGACAGACAGCAGTTCTTC
CASSPDRQQFF
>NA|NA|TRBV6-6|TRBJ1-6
TGTGCCAGCAGTTACGGCGTAATTTCTGGGCATTCACCCCTCCACTTT
CASSYGVISGHSPLHF
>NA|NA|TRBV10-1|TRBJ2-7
TGCGCCAGCAGTGAGTCGAATACGGGTCCCTACGAGCAGTACTTC
CASSESNTGPYEQYF
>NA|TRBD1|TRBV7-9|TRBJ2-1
TGTGCCAGCAGCGCCAAACTCATACAGGGGTTGGGCAATGAGCAGTTCTTC
CASSAKLIQGLGNEQFF
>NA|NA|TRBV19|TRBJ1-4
TGTGCCAGTAGTATGACACTAGGGATTGATGAAAAACTGTTTTTT
CASSMTLGIDEKLFF
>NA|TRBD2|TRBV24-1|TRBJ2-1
TGTGCCACCAGTGACCCTAGCGGAGGTCCCCTCAATGAGCAGTTCTTC
CATSDPSGGPLNEQFF
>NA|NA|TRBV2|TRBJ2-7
TGTGCCAGCAGTGAAGCTCGACTAGGACGCGAGCAGTACTTC
CASSEARLGREQYF
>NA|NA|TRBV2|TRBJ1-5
TGTGCCAGCATGGCTGGGGAGGGCAATCAGCCCCAGCATTTT
CASMAGEGNQPQHF
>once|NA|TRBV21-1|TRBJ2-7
TGTGCCAGCAGCAAAAGGGGTCTAGCGGCAACCTACGAGCAGTACTTC
CASSKRGLAATYEQYF
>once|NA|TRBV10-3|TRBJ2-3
TGTGCCACCAGGTTGGAGGGAGTAAGCACAGATACGCAGTATTTT
CATRLEGVSTDTQYF
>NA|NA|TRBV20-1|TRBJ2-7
TGCAGTGCTAGACGAGGGCTTGAGCAGTACTTC
CSARRGLEQYF
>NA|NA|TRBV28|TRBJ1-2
TGTGCCACAACGGACAAGGCGCTCTATGGCTACACCTTC
CATTDKALYGYTF